Shown below are 30 T cell receptor beta chains from a single sample sequenced in a study of OX40 agonist ivuxolimab in advanced cancers. The library was made by the immunoSEQ multiplex PCR assay. The immuneACCESS repertoire file appears here via TCRdb, limited to in-frame rearrangements. These files lack a portion of the clones; in checked studies, under half of the deficit traces to unresolved V genes, and the cause of the others is not known. The sample data list 42,000 or so clones, and about 86% of these were observed just once. Just over 20% of the sample lies in the top ten. The source was CD4+ or CD8+ T cells sorted from blood, collected in a trial of the OX40 agonist ivuxolimab. The receptors were gathered from an adult with an advanced solid tumor such as melanoma, head and neck, liver or kidney cancer.

The J gene is TRBJ1-6, the V gene TRBV27; D is unclear. The CDR3 runs 15 residues. CDR1 and CDR2 from the germline V gene are MNHEY and SMNVEV (reference sequence). The V end lost 4 bases, the J end lost 8 bases, and 15 bases lay between the germline ends. CDR3 in DNA: TGTGCCAGCAGTTCCCCCGGGAGAGTTGATTCACCCCTCCACTTT. Its translation: CASSSPGRVDSPLHF.

The chain has TRBV7-9 and TRBJ1-4; perhaps TRBD1 as D (5 bases). V was pared by 2 bases and J by 1 base, with 11 bases between. This CDR3 has 16 residues. Germline assignment: CDR1 SEHNR and CDR2 FQNEAQ (reference sequence). CDR3 amino acids: CASSLSGALTNEKLFF. CDR3 DNA: TGTGCCAGCAGCTTATCTGGGGCCCTAACTAATGAAAAACTGTTTTTT.

This clone was detected only once. The J gene is TRBJ1-1, the V gene TRBV20-1, with 7 bases identical to TRBD1. Germline loops: CDR1 DFQATT, CDR2 SNEGSKA (reference sequence). With V trimmed by 6 bases and J by 8 bases, 3 bases remained unmatched. There are 10 residues in the CDR3. This CDR3 reads CSAGTEEAFF. The CDR3 DNA is TGCAGTGCCGGGACAGAAGAAGCTTTCTTT.

CDR3 bases: TGCGCCAGCACCCCGGACAGGGGACGAACCGGGGAGCTGTTTTTT. It codes for CASTPDRGRTGELFF. The V and J genes are TRBV5-1 and TRBJ2-2; 9 bases align to TRBD1. V lost 6 bases, J lost 5 bases, and 8 bases stayed unmatched. This CDR3 has 15 amino acids. Germline CDR1 and CDR2: SGHRS and YFSETQ.

Points on this clone: The sample contains more than one DNA sequence encoding this CDR3. This rearrangement joins TRBV19 to TRBJ1-5; 9 positions match TRBD1. J was trimmed by 7 bases and V by 5 bases; bases with no gene match: 6. CDR1 and CDR2 (germline): LNHDA, SQIVND (reference sequence). The CDR3 extends over 14 amino acids. The DNA of the CDR3 is TGTGCCAGTAGTCTATGGACAGGGGACCAGCCCCAGCATTTT. Encoded protein: CASSLWTGDQPQHF.

This clone was seen only a few times. This chain connects TRBV11-2 to TRBJ2-7; 7 bases are a match to TRBD2. The CDR3 is made up of 17 amino acids. Trimming at V came to 5 bases and at J to 1 base, leaving 14 bases not matched to a gene. From germline, CDR1 is SGHAT and CDR2 FQNNGV. The CDR3 DNA sequence: TGTGCCAGCAGCCCATTGGGAGGGGTAGGTAGGTCCTACGAGCAGTACTTC. As protein: CASSPLGGVGRSYEQYF.

The V call is TRBV9, the J call TRBJ2-2; 14 bases fit TRBD2. From germline, CDR1 is SGDLS and CDR2 YYNGEE. V shed 2 bases, J shed 7 bases, and the junction held 1 base outside the gene matches. This CDR3 has 15 amino acids. Here the CDR3 DNA reads TGTGCCAGCAGCGTCGGGACTAGCGGGGGCGGGGAGCTGTTTTTT. Its translation is CASSVGTSGGGELFF.

This chain links TRBV13 with TRBJ2-1; D is unresolved. Germline loops: CDR1 PRHDT, CDR2 FYEKMQ (reference sequence). With 5 bases removed from V and 5 bases from J, the gap between germline ends came to 16 bases. There are 15 residues in the CDR3. In DNA form, the CDR3 reads TGTGCCAGCAGCCCGCAGACACGGTCCCACAATGAGCAGTTCTTC. Residues: CASSPQTRSHNEQFF.

This clone is labeled medium-sized. This chain joins TRBV4-2 and TRBJ2-1; TRBD2 is a possible D gene (6 bases). V was trimmed by 0 bases and J by 3 bases, leaving 12 bases between them. Germline V CDR1 and CDR2: LGHNA, YNFKEQ. The CDR3 has 16 residues. CDR3 in DNA: TGTGCCAGCAGCCAAGATCCCGGGGGTGACTACAATGAGCAGTTCTTC. Its protein product is CASSQDPGGDYNEQFF.

The chain combines TRBV19 with TRBJ1-1; no clear D gene. The CDR3 is 15 residues long. V was pared by 1 base and J by 1 base, with 10 bases between. The germline V gene encodes CDR1 LNHDA and CDR2 SQIVND (reference sequence). The CDR3 is CASSIGATTNTEAFF. CDR3 bases: TGTGCCAGTAGTATAGGCGCCACGACGAACACTGAAGCTTTCTTT. The full variable domain, completed using reference TRBV19 and TRBJ1-1, is DGGITQSPKYLFRKEGQNVTLSCEQNLNHDAMYWYRQDPGQGLRLIYYSQIVNDFQKGDIAEGYSVSREKKESFPLTVTSAQKNPTAFYLCASSIGATTNTEAFFGQGTRLTVV.

The chain employs TRBV19 and TRBJ2-5, with D tentatively TRBD1 (6 bases). Germline V gene data show CDR1 as LNHDA and CDR2 as SQIVND (reference sequence). This CDR3 contains 15 residues. Trimming left V 5 bases short and J 2 bases short, with 15 bases between. In nucleotides, the CDR3 is TGTGCCAGTAGTGAAATTGGGACATTACAAGAGACCCAGTACTTC. Residues: CASSEIGTLQETQYF.

The gene calls are TRBV18 and TRBJ2-3; tentative D call: TRBD1 (6 bases). V was clipped by 1 base and J by 2 bases, with 10 bases between them. CDR3 size: 15 residues. Per germline, CDR1 KGHSH and CDR2 LQKENI. The CDR3 DNA follows: TGTGCCAGCTCACCACGACCAGGGGACACAGATACGCAGTATTTT. This translates into CASSPRPGDTDTQYF. The whole variable domain, filled in from reference TRBV18 and TRBJ2-3, reads NAGVMQNPRHLVRRRGQEARLRCSPMKGHSHVYWYRQLPEEGLKFMVYLQKENIIDESGMPKERFSAEFPKEGPSILRIQQVVRGDSAAYFCASSPRPGDTDTQYFGPGTRLTVL.

The chain combines TRBV7-9 with TRBJ1-4, with 8 bases fitting TRBD1. The V gene end was trimmed by 3 bases and the J gene end by 14 bases; junction bases not matched to a gene: 17. Germline loops: CDR1 SEHNR, CDR2 FQNEAQ (reference sequence). The CDR3 has 16 amino acids. DNA of the CDR3: TGTGCCAGCAGCTTGGGGGGACAGGCACAACTTAATGATCTGTTTTTT. Its protein is CASSLGGQAQLNDLFF.

This sequence joins TRBV27 and TRBJ1-5; tentative D call: TRBD1 (5 bases). The V end lost 2 bases, the J end lost 6 bases, and 11 bases lay between the germline ends. This CDR3 region has 14 residues. Germline lookup yields CDR1 MNHEY and CDR2 SMNVEV (reference sequence). CDR3 residues: CASSLRQGTQPQHF. The CDR3 nucleotides are TGTGCCAGCAGTTTAAGGCAGGGCACTCAGCCCCAGCATTTT.

The chain couples TRBV28 to TRBJ1-1; 9 bases map to TRBD1. Per the germline V gene, CDR1 is MDHEN and CDR2 is SYDVKM. After removal of 5 bases from V and 8 bases from J, the junction contained 15 bases not matched to a gene. The CDR3 loop spans 16 amino acids. CDR3: CASSRDRGSPPQEAFF. CDR3 nucleotides: TGTGCCAGCAGTCGCGACAGGGGGAGTCCCCCTCAGGAAGCTTTCTTT. The variable domain in full, completed from reference TRBV28 and TRBJ1-1, reads DVKVTQSSRYLVKRTGEKVFLECVQDMDHENMFWYRQDPGLGLRLIYFSYDVKMKEKGDIPEGYSVSREKKERFSLILESASTNQTSMYLCASSRDRGSPPQEAFFGQGTRLTVV.

The chain carries TRBV7-8 and TRBJ1-1, with 9 bases aligning to TRBD1. J gave up 1 base and V 5 bases, and 5 bases lay outside the gene matches. The CDR3 totals 15 residues. The germline gives CDR1 SGHVS, CDR2 FQNEAQ. The CDR3 coding sequence is TGTGCCAGCAGCCCAAACAGGGGGCCGAACACTGAAGCTTTCTTT. Translation gives CASSPNRGPNTEAFF.

The chain uses TRBV9 and TRBJ1-2, with D perhaps matching TRBD1 (5 bases). Trimming removed 4 bases from V and 4 bases from J, with 17 bases in between. CDR1 SGDLS and CDR2 YYNGEE come from the germline V gene. This CDR3 is 15 amino acids long. The CDR3 DNA reads TGTGCCAGCAGCCCGAAAGTGGGGGTGGTCTATGGCTACACCTTC. Its protein is CASSPKVGVVYGYTF. The full variable domain, in which reference TRBV9 and TRBJ1-2 provide the parts outside the CDR3, is DSGVTQTPKHLITATGQRVTLRCSPRSGDLSVYWYQQSLDQGLQFLIQYYNGEERAKGNILERFSAQQFPDLHSELNLSSLELGDSALYFCASSPKVGVVYGYTFGSGTRLTVV.

The chain links TRBV28 to TRBJ2-1, with 8 bases that match TRBD2. This CDR3 is 14 amino acids long. The V segment lost 5 bases and the J segment 2 bases; nucleotides outside the gene matches: 2. CDR1 is MDHEN and CDR2 is SYDVKM in the germline V gene. CDR3 residues: CASSELAAYNEQFF. CDR3 bases: TGTGCCAGCAGTGAACTAGCGGCCTACAATGAGCAGTTCTTC.

The genes are TRBV6-6 and TRBJ1-1; D perhaps matches TRBD1 (5 bases). This CDR3 is 13 amino acids long. Trimming pared 5 bases from V and 8 bases from J, leaving 15 bases between. Germline CDR1 and CDR2: MNHNY and SVGAGI (reference sequence). In DNA, the CDR3 is TGTGCCAGCAGTATTACCCCCGACAGCGAAGCTTTCTTT. Its translation is CASSITPDSEAFF.

This chain connects TRBV9 to TRBJ1-6; 9 bases fit TRBD1. The CDR3 length is 15 residues. Trimming at V came to 2 bases and at J to 11 bases, leaving 8 bases not matched to a gene. The germline V gene encodes CDR1 SGDLS and CDR2 YYNGEE. The CDR3 DNA reads TGTGCCAGCAGCGTCGCCGGGACAGGGTTCGCACCCCTCCACTTT. It is translated as CASSVAGTGFAPLHF.

The chain combines TRBV6-1 with TRBJ1-5; D is ambiguous. The germline gives CDR1 MNHNS, CDR2 SASEGT. Trimming left V 0 bases short and J 3 bases short, with 9 bases between. The CDR3 has 15 residues. The CDR3 DNA follows: TGTGCCAGCAGTGAAGCTGGCAGCCTCAATCAGCCCCAGCATTTT. It encodes CASSEAGSLNQPQHF.

The chain links TRBV28 to TRBJ1-1; D remains ambiguous. Germline CDR1 MDHEN, CDR2 SYDVKM. V dropped 6 bases and J dropped 8 bases, with 13 bases sitting between them. CDR3 length equals 12 residues. The CDR3 loop reads CASSSTWYEAFF. The CDR3, as DNA: TGTGCCAGCAGCTCTACATGGTACGAAGCTTTCTTT.

The chain has TRBV27 and TRBJ2-2, with a tentative D call TRBD1 (5 bases). CDR3 length: 15 amino acids. Germline CDR1 and CDR2: MNHEY and SMNVEV (reference sequence). Trimming shortened V by 3 bases and J by 6 bases, and 14 bases separated the two germline ends. The CDR3 DNA is TGTGCCAGCAGTTTCATTGCCCAGGGCTCCGGGGAGCTGTTTTTT. Residues: CASSFIAQGSGELFF.

The chain has TRBV5-1 and TRBJ2-3; the match to TRBD1 covers 9 bases. V lost 4 bases and J lost 4; bases outside the gene matches: 7. CDR1 is SGHRS, CDR2 YFSETQ, per germline. The CDR3 runs 15 residues. The CDR3 reads CASSTGGVGPDTQYF. CDR3 in DNA: TGCGCCAGCAGCACAGGGGGCGTGGGGCCAGATACGCAGTATTTT.

This chain uses TRBV7-9 with TRBJ1-6; perhaps TRBD1 as D (5 bases). CDR1 and CDR2 (germline): SEHNR, FQNEAQ (reference sequence). This CDR3 spans 16 amino acids. Trimming took 5 bases from V and 7 from J, leaving 18 bases between them. The CDR3 loop reads CASSPPGRETNSPLHF. The CDR3 DNA reads as TGTGCCAGCAGCCCTCCGGGACGGGAAACCAATTCACCCCTCCACTTT.

CDR3 sequence: CASSSGGGEAFF. The CDR3, as DNA: TGTGCCAGCAGCTCCGGGGGCGGTGAAGCTTTCTTT. The rearrangement uses TRBV7-6 and TRBJ1-1; TRBD1 might be the D (6 bases). The length of the CDR3 is 12 residues. Germline CDR1 and CDR2: SGHVS and FNYEAQ. Trimming stripped 4 bases from V and 7 bases from J, with 10 bases between. Drawing the rest from reference TRBV7-6 and TRBJ1-1, the complete variable domain is GAGVSQSPRYKVTKRGQDVALRCDPISGHVSLYWYRQALGQGPEFLTYFNYEAQQDKSGLPNDRFSAERPEGSISTLTIQRTEQRDSAMYRCASSSGGGEAFFGQGTRLTVV.

This clone rates as medium-sized. V is TRBV2 and J is TRBJ2-2; tentatively, D is TRBD1 (5 bases). The CDR3 consists of 15 residues. V shed 2 bases and J shed 3 bases, with 10 bases lying between them. Germline loops: CDR1 SNHLY, CDR2 FYNNEI. The CDR3 DNA reads as TGTGCCAGCAGTGAAAGGGGCCAGGACACCGGGGAGCTGTTTTTT. Its protein product is CASSERGQDTGELFF.

The chain uses TRBV4-1 and TRBJ2-5; 10 positions agree with TRBD2. The end of the DNA is better explained by TRBJ2-7, so the J call may be wrong. CDR3 length: 15 amino acids. Per germline, CDR1 MGHRA and CDR2 YSYEKL. The CDR3 sequence is CASSQSSGGYYEQYF. CDR3 nucleotides: TGCGCCAGCAGCCAAAGTAGCGGGGGGTACTACGAGCAGTACTTC.

The chain links TRBV28 to TRBJ1-6; TRBD1 might be the D (6 bases). V dropped 4 bases and J dropped 0 bases, with 7 bases sitting between them. Looked up from germline, CDR1 is MDHEN and CDR2 is SYDVKM. The CDR3 runs 15 residues. This CDR3 is CASSSQGSYNSPLHF. In DNA, the CDR3 is TGTGCCAGCAGTTCACAGGGCTCCTATAATTCACCCCTCCACTTT. The complete variable domain, with remaining parts taken from reference TRBV28 and TRBJ1-6, reads DVKVTQSSRYLVKRTGEKVFLECVQDMDHENMFWYRQDPGLGLRLIYFSYDVKMKEKGDIPEGYSVSREKKERFSLILESASTNQTSMYLCASSSQGSYNSPLHFGNGTRLTVT.

This sequence joins TRBV29-1 and TRBJ2-3, with D possibly being TRBD2 (7 bases). The germline V gene has CDR1 SQVTM and CDR2 ANQGSEA. V was pared by 0 bases and J by 3 bases, with 16 bases between. The CDR3 contains 16 residues. The CDR3 loop reads CSVEDPEGGMTDTQYF. CDR3 in DNA: TGCAGCGTTGAAGATCCAGAGGGGGGGATGACAGATACGCAGTATTTT.